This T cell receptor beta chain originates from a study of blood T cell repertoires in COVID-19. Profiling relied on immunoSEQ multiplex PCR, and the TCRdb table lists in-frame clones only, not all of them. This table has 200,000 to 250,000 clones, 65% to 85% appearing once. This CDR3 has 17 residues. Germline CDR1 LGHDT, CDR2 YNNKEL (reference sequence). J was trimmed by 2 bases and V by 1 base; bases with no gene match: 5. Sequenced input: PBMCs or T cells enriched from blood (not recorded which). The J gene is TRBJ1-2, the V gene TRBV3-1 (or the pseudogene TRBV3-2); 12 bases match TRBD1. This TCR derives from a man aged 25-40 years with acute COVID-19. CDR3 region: CASSQGGQGATNYGYTF. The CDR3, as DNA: TGTGCCAGCAGCCAAGGGGGACAGGGGGCTACAAACTATGGCTACACCTTC.